One TCR beta chain is described in this entry. Assay used: immunoSEQ multiplex PCR; TCRdb lists only in-frame clones, some missing. The data hold 55,000 to 70,000 clones, with 86% observed a single time. These data come from a study of a mutant IDH1 vaccine in newly diagnosed glioma. Documented time point: baseline, week 1 (first vaccination visit). As for treatment: pre-vaccination baseline after standard-of-care therapy. Specimen: PBMCs, collected from a glioma patient treated with radiotherapy, temozolomide or both. This sequence originates from a man aged 25 to 45 with glioma.

The CDR3 coding sequence is TGTGCCAGCAGCCACGGACCCGCCTACGAGCAGTACTTC. Amino acid sequence: CASSHGPAYEQYF. The J gene is TRBJ2-7, the V gene TRBV7-2; no definite D call. V was cut by 5 bases and J by 2 bases, with 10 bases left in between. The germline CDR1 and CDR2 sequences are SGHTA and FQGNSA. This CDR3 has 13 residues.